These 7 T cell receptor beta chains came from one sample sequenced in a study of identical twins. TCRdb reprocessed the 5' RACE reads via MiXCR and lists one record per CDR3 protein. Here the sample spans some 200,000 distinct CDR3 sequences, approximately 8.3% being singletons. The same sample was also used in a study of yellow fever vaccine responses in identical twins.

Sequenced material: memory (CD45RO+) T cells sorted from blood. Receptor source: a woman between 18 and 30 years old in good health.

This chain connects TRBV7-3 to TRBJ1-1; no definite D call. This CDR3 spans 13 amino acids. Looked up from germline, CDR1 is SGHTA and CDR2 is FQGTGA. V was pared by 5 bases and J by 4 bases, with 11 bases between. The CDR3, as DNA: TGTGCCAGCAGCCTACAGCGGGGCACTGAAGCTTTCTTT. Its translation is CASSLQRGTEAFF. Complete variable domain (other parts from reference TRBV7-3 and TRBJ1-1): GAGVSQTPSNKVTEKGKYVELRCDPISGHTALYWYRQSLGQGPEFLIYFQGTGAADDSGLPNDRFFAVRPEGSVSTLKIQRTERGDSAVYLCASSLQRGTEAFFGQGTRLTVV.

Concerning this clonotype: The CDR3 ends on some other residue instead of the conserved phenylalanine or tryptophan, so this is likely a read error. This chain joins TRBV6-2 or TRBV6-3 and TRBJ2-7; 10 bases fit TRBD2. V lost 8 bases, J lost 2 bases, and 9 bases stayed unmatched. The CDR3 consists of 15 residues. Germline V gives CDR1 MNHEY, CDR2 SVGEGT. CDR3 DNA sequence: TGTGCCAGCGCGTTGGGGCTAGCGGGAGCCTACGAGCAGTACTTA. This gives the protein CASALGLAGAYEQYL.

This clonotype was counted a few times. The CDR3 sequence: CATIRGGDSNEQFF. The DNA for the CDR3 is TGTGCCACAATTCGGGGAGGAGACAGCAATGAGCAGTTCTTC. The rearrangement links TRBV19 to TRBJ2-1; the D gene is possibly TRBD2 (6 bases). In germline, CDR1 is LNHDA, CDR2 SQIVND (reference sequence). Deletions cut 10 bases from V and 6 bases from J, with 19 bases between. The CDR3 length is 14 residues.

This clonotype was observed many times. The chain links TRBV28 to TRBJ2-7, with 9 bases identical to TRBD1. The length of the CDR3 is 14 residues. Germline assignment: CDR1 MDHEN and CDR2 SYDVKM. The J segment lost 4 bases and the V segment lost 6 bases, leaving 7 bases of the junction unmatched. The CDR3 loop is CASSKTGGWYEQYF. The CDR3 DNA sequence: TGTGCCAGCAGCAAAACAGGGGGCTGGTACGAGCAGTACTTC.

The rearrangement links TRBV5-1 to TRBJ2-5; 16 bases map to TRBD2. The CDR3 loop spans 17 amino acids. With 4 bases clipped from V and 2 bases from J, the junction kept 5 bases outside the gene matches. CDR1 is SGHRS and CDR2 is YFSETQ in the germline V gene. The CDR3 coding sequence is TGCGCCAGCAGCCCCGGGACTAGCGGGGGGGTTCAAGAGACCCAGTACTTC. This codes for CASSPGTSGGVQETQYF.

The rearrangement uses TRBV20-1 and TRBJ2-3; D is perhaps TRBD2 (6 bases). Per the germline V gene, CDR1 is DFQATT and CDR2 is SNEGSKA (reference sequence). Trimming pared 4 bases from V and 2 bases from J, leaving 13 bases between. This CDR3 has 14 amino acids. The CDR3 DNA sequence: TGCAGTGCTACCAGGCGGGACCACACAGATACGCAGTATTTT. Protein sequence: CSATRRDHTDTQYF.

The chain is built from TRBV12-5 and TRBJ2-3; 8 bases line up with TRBD1. CDR1 is LGHNT, CDR2 FRNRAP, per germline. This CDR3 is built from 12 residues. The V segment lost 6 bases and the J segment 4 bases; nucleotides outside the gene matches: 0. CDR3 loop: CASGTGADTQYF. Written as DNA, the CDR3 is TGTGCTAGTGGGACAGGGGCAGATACGCAGTATTTT.